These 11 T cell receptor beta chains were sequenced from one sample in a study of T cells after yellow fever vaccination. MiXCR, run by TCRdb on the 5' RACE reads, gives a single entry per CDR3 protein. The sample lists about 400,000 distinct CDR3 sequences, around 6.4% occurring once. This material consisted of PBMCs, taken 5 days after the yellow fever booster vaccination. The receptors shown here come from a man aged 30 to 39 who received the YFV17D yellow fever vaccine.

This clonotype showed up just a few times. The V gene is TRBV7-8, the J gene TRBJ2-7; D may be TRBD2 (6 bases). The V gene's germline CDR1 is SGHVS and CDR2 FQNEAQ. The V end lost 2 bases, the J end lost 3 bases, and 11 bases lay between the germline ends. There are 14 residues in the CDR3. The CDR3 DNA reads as TGTGCCAGCAGCTTAAGGCCGGGAGACTACGAGCAGTACTTC. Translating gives CASSLRPGDYEQYF. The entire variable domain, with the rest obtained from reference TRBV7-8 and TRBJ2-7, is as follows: GAGVSQSPRYKVAKRGQDVALRCDPISGHVSLFWYQQALGQGPEFLTYFQNEAQLDKSGLPSDRFFAERPEGSVSTLKIQRTQQEDSAVYLCASSLRPGDYEQYFGPGTRLTVT.

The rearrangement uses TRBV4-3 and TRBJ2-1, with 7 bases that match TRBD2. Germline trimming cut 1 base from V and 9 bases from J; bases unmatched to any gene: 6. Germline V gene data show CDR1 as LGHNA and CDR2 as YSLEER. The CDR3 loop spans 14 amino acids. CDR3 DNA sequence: TGCGCCAGCAGCCAAGGGTGGGAGGGCCTTGAGCAGTTCTTC. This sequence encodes CASSQGWEGLEQFF.

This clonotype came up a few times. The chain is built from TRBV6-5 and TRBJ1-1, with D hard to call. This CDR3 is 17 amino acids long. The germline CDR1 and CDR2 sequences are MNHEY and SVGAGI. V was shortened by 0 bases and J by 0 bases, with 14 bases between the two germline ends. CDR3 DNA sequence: TGTGCCAGCAGTTACTCGGTCAGCGTACTGTTGAACACTGAAGCTTTCTTT. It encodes CASSYSVSVLLNTEAFF.

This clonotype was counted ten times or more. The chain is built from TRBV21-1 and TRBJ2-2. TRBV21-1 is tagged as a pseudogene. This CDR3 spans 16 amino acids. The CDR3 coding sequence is TGTGCCAGCAGCAAATACGATCGAGGGAACACCGGGGAGCTGTTTTTT. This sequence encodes CASSKYDRGNTGELFF.

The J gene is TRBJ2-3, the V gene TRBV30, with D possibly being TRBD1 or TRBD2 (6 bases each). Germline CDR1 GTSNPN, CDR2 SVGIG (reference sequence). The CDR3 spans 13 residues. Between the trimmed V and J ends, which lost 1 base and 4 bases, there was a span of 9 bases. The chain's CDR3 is CAWSGGAPDTQYF. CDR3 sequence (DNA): TGTGCCTGGAGTGGGGGGGCGCCAGATACGCAGTATTTT.

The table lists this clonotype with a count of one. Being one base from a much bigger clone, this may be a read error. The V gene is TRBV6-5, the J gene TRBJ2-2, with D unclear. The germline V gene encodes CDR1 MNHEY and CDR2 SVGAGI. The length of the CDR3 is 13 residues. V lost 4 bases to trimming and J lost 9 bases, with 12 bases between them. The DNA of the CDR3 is TGTGCCAGCAGTTTTCTGACTGGTCGGGAGCTGTTTTTT. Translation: CASSFLTGRELFF.

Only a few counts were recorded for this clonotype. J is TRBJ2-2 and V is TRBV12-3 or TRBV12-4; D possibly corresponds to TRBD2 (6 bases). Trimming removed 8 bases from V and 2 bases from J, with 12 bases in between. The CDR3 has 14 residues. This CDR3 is CASSPSDNTGELFF. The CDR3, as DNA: TGTGCCAGCTCTCCTAGCGATAACACCGGGGAGCTGTTTTTT.

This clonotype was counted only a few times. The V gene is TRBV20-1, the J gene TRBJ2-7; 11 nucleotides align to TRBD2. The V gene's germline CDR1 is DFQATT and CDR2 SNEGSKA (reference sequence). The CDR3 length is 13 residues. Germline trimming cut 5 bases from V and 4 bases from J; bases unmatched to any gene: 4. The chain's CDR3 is CSAWGLAEYEQYF. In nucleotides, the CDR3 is TGCAGTGCTTGGGGACTAGCGGAATACGAGCAGTACTTC.

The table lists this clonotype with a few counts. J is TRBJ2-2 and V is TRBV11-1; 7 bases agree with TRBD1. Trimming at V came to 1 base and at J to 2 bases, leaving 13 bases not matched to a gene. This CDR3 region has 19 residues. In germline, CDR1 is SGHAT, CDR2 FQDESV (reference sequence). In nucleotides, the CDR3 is TGTGCCAGCAGCTTAGTCCCCCGTCGGACAGGCAGAAACACCGGGGAGCTGTTTTTT. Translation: CASSLVPRRTGRNTGELFF.

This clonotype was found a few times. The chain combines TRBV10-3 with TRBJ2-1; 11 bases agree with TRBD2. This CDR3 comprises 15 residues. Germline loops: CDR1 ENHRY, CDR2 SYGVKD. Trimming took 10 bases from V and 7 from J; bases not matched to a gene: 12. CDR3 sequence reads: CATHSGTSGPNEQFF. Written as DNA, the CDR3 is TGTGCCACCCACTCCGGGACTAGCGGCCCTAATGAGCAGTTCTTC.

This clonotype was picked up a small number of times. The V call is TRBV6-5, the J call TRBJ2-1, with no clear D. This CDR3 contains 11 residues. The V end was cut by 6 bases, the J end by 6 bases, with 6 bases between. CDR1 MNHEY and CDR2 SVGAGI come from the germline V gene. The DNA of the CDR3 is TGTGCCAGCAGGTTCGGCAATGAGCAGTTCTTC. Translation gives CASRFGNEQFF.